This TCR beta chain was found in a study of shared clonotypes between healthy human individuals. The material for each subset, its genomic DNA, was split evenly across several immunoSEQ plates. Clones were read by immunoSEQ multiplex PCR, and TCRdb kept only the in-frame ones, dropping some. The table shows approximately 2.5 million clones, with 80% to 95% occurring only once. Trimming left V 5 bases short and J 4 bases short, with 15 bases between. This CDR3 is 15 amino acids long. Germline V gene lookup returns CDR1 SGDLS and CDR2 YYNGEE. This sequence joins TRBV9 and TRBJ2-2; D assignment may be TRBD1 or TRBD2 (5 bases each). Sequencing was carried out using naive CD4+ T cells from PBMCs. Subset described: CD45RA+ positively selected. The origin of this receptor is a man between 18 and 35 years old in good health. Some clones in this sample may be carry-over from other donors' samples. The CDR3 bases are TGTGCCAGCAGGCCGGGACCCGAGTTCACCGGGGAGCTGTTTTTT. This encodes CASRPGPEFTGELFF.